Below are 18 T cell receptor beta chains sequenced from a single sample in a study of blood T cell repertoires in COVID-19. Measured with immunoSEQ multiplex PCR; TCRdb has only the in-frame clones, and not every one. The data hold roughly 180,000 clones, with approximately 80% observed a single time. The sequenced material came from peripheral blood. The source is a woman aged 40 to 50 with COVID-19, enrolled during active disease.

The chain carries TRBV15 and TRBJ2-7; maybe TRBD2 (5 bases). V lost 1 base and J lost 0, with 7 bases in between. The CDR3 contains 14 residues. In germline, CDR1 is LNHNV, CDR2 YYDKDF (reference sequence). The CDR3 spells CATSRVEASYEQYF. CDR3 coding DNA: TGTGCCACCAGCAGAGTGGAGGCCTCCTACGAGCAGTACTTC.

The V gene is TRBV21-1, the J gene TRBJ1-4; TRBD1 was called by the table and not checked on the DNA. TRBV21-1 is classified as a pseudogene. The CDR3 totals 17 residues. CDR3: CASSKARRTGVSEKLFF. In DNA form, the CDR3 reads TGTGCCAGCAGCAAAGCGAGGAGAACAGGGGTGTCAGAAAAACTGTTTTTT.

Only one count was recorded for this clone. The V and J genes are TRBV2 and TRBJ2-3; D gene ambiguous. Trimming cost V 4 bases and J 4 bases, with 9 bases left between them. The CDR3 totals 13 residues. The germline gives CDR1 SNHLY, CDR2 FYNNEI. Here the CDR3 reads CASSVSFSDTQYF. The CDR3 DNA sequence: TGTGCCAGCAGTGTTTCGTTCTCAGATACGCAGTATTTT.

This clone was picked up one time. V is TRBV28 and J is TRBJ2-7; 7 bases fit TRBD2. Germline CDR1 MDHEN, CDR2 SYDVKM. The CDR3 extends over 17 amino acids. V lost 6 bases, J lost 4 bases, and 18 bases stayed unmatched. The CDR3 is CASSPRELAVKFYEQYV. In DNA, the CDR3 is TGTGCCAGCAGCCCCCGCGAGCTAGCGGTAAAATTTTACGAGCAGTACGTC.

The V and J genes are TRBV6-2 or TRBV6-3 and TRBJ2-3; 7 bases map to TRBD1. The CDR3 totals 15 residues. Germline values: CDR1 MNHEY, CDR2 SVGEGT. The V and J ends lost 0 bases and 6 bases, in that order; junction bases with no gene match: 6. Here the CDR3 DNA reads TGTGCCAGCAGTTACTCTGCAGGGGGTCTCGATACGCAGTATTTT. Amino acid sequence: CASSYSAGGLDTQYF.

The chain joins TRBV28 to TRBJ2-5; D may be TRBD1 (5 bases). Trimming took 5 bases from V and 1 from J, leaving 17 bases between them. Germline V gives CDR1 MDHEN, CDR2 SYDVKM. The CDR3 has 16 residues. The CDR3 region is CASSGLGQGFQETQYF. In DNA, the CDR3 is TGTGCCAGCAGTGGTCTGGGTCAGGGATTCCAAGAGACCCAGTACTTC.

The chain combines TRBV5-4 with TRBJ2-5; D remains ambiguous. In germline, CDR1 is SGHNT, CDR2 YYREEE (reference sequence). The V end lost 1 base, the J end lost 4 bases, and 17 bases lay between the germline ends. CDR3 length: 16 amino acids. CDR3 residues: CASSLYRIASLETQYF. Here the CDR3 DNA reads TGTGCCAGCAGCTTGTATAGAATTGCTAGTTTAGAGACCCAGTACTTC.

The J gene is TRBJ1-1, the V gene TRBV7-9; 11 nucleotides line up with TRBD1. The CDR3 covers 17 residues. The J segment lost 4 bases and the V segment lost 5 bases, leaving 12 bases of the junction unmatched. Germline V gives CDR1 SEHNR, CDR2 FQNEAQ (reference sequence). CDR3 loop: CASSPSGQGAAGTEAFF. The DNA of the CDR3 is TGTGCCAGCAGCCCGTCCGGACAGGGGGCGGCGGGCACTGAAGCTTTCTTT.

J is TRBJ1-1 and V is TRBV12-3 or TRBV12-4; D may be TRBD1 (6 bases). The CDR3 is 12 residues long. Trimming removed 5 bases at V and 7 bases at J, with 11 bases between. The CDR3 region is CASSLQGFEAFF. Written as DNA, the CDR3 is TGTGCCAGCAGTCTACAGGGATTTGAAGCTTTCTTT.

This clone turned up a few times. The rearrangement links TRBV7-8 to TRBJ2-7; D ambiguous. Trimming stripped 2 bases from V and 1 base from J, with 9 bases between. The CDR3 runs 14 residues. Germline V gene data show CDR1 as SGHVS and CDR2 as FQNEAQ. The CDR3 DNA follows: TGTGCCAGCAGCTTAAGGTCTAGGTCCTACGAGCAGTACGTC. The encoded protein is CASSLRSRSYEQYV.

The chain couples TRBV19 to TRBJ2-2; weak D call: TRBD1 (6 bases). V lost 4 bases to trimming and J lost 6 bases, with 9 bases between them. From germline, CDR1 is LNHDA and CDR2 SQIVND (reference sequence). The CDR3 loop spans 13 amino acids. The CDR3 region is CASSSEGAGELFF. CDR3 DNA sequence: TGTGCCAGTAGTAGTGAGGGGGCCGGGGAGCTGTTTTTT.

The chain joins TRBV6-5 to TRBJ1-1; tentative D call: TRBD1 (6 bases). Germline V gives CDR1 MNHEY, CDR2 SVGAGI. V was cut by 8 bases and J by 1 base, with 11 bases left in between. This CDR3 contains 13 residues. Written as DNA, the CDR3 is TGTGCCAGCTTAAACAGGGCGAACACTGAAGCTTTCTTT. It codes for CASLNRANTEAFF.

This sequence joins TRBV19 and TRBJ2-5; the D is unclear. The germline gives CDR1 LNHDA, CDR2 SQIVND (reference sequence). The CDR3 spans 14 residues. V gave up 7 bases and J gave up 5 bases, with 17 bases separating them. The CDR3 bases are TGTGCCAGTACCCCTTCCCACGTTAGTGAGACCCAGTACTTC. Encoded protein: CASTPSHVSETQYF.

The V call is TRBV15, the J call TRBJ1-1; no definite D call. V lost 5 bases and J lost 3, with 7 bases in between. Germline CDR1 reads LNHNV; CDR2 reads YYDKDF (reference sequence). This CDR3 region has 12 residues. The CDR3 bases are TGTGCCACCAGCCTCGGGGACACTGAAGCTTTCTTT. Protein: CATSLGDTEAFF.

The V and J genes are TRBV30 and TRBJ1-6; 9 bases line up with TRBD1. CDR1 is GTSNPN and CDR2 is SVGIG in the germline V gene (reference sequence). The CDR3 covers 14 residues. V lost 5 bases, J lost 9 bases, and 8 bases stayed unmatched. The CDR3: CAWSRRDRASPLHF. The CDR3 DNA is TGTGCCTGGTCTCGCCGGGACAGGGCTTCACCCCTCCACTTT.

V is TRBV13 and J is TRBJ2-2; 9 bases match TRBD1. This CDR3 is 17 amino acids long. The junction had 10 bases not matched to a gene; V was cut back by 5 bases and J by 3 bases. In germline, CDR1 is PRHDT, CDR2 FYEKMQ (reference sequence). As DNA, the CDR3 is TGTGCCAGCAGCCGAGCGCGGGGACAGGGATACACCGGGGAGCTGTTTTTT. It is translated as CASSRARGQGYTGELFF.

The chain recombines TRBV24-1 with TRBJ2-1; the D is unclear. V dropped 2 bases and J dropped 7 bases, with 14 bases sitting between them. The CDR3 spans 15 residues. Germline V lookup: CDR1 KGHDR, CDR2 SFDVKD. The CDR3 protein is CATSDSSERLNEQFF. The CDR3 coding sequence is TGTGCCACCAGTGATTCTTCCGAGCGTTTAAATGAGCAGTTCTTC.

The chain carries TRBV7-9 and TRBJ1-2; D remains unclear. V was pared by 4 bases and J by 2 bases, with 2 bases between. This CDR3 is 11 amino acids long. Germline V CDR1 and CDR2: SEHNR, FQNEAQ (reference sequence). The DNA for the CDR3 is TGTGCCAGCAGCTCGAACTATGGCTACACCTTC. It encodes CASSSNYGYTF.